The rows below give T cell receptor beta chains drawn from one sample of a study of blood T cell repertoires in COVID-19. The protocol was immunoSEQ multiplex PCR, while the TCRdb copy is restricted to in-frame clones and leaves out a portion. The sample carries more than 150,000 clones, roughly 84% recorded once. Sequencing input: PBMCs or T cells enriched from blood (not recorded which). These receptors were collected from a woman in her forties or fifties who had recovered from COVID-19. Each CDR3 is given with its conserved first and last residue. The D gene is left open where the match is weak. Not every row has a clone size; where given, it reads once, few, many or a size class.

TRBV25-1,NA,NA,TRBJ2-1,CASSGTIYNEQFF,TGTGCCAGCTCCGGGACAATCTACAATGAGCAGTTCTTC
TRBV4-3,NA,NA,TRBJ2-7,CASSQDRRGSEQYF,TGCGCCAGCAGCCAAGATCGGCGGGGAAGCGAGCAGTACTTC
TRBV12-3/TRBV12-4,NA,NA,TRBJ2-1,CASSFVRSSVLF,TGTGCCAGCAGTTTTGTAAGGAGTAGCGTGCTCTTC
TRBV5-6,TRBD1,NA,TRBJ1-2,CASSQTRDRGSGSYGYTF,TGTGCCAGCAGCCAAACCCGGGACAGGGGTTCGGGAAGCTATGGCTACACCTTC
TRBV7-9,TRBD2,NA,TRBJ2-5,CASSVLAGGQETQYF,TGTGCCAGCAGCGTCTTAGCGGGGGGCCAAGAGACCCAGTACTTC
TRBV3-1/TRBV3-2,TRBD1,NA,TRBJ1-5,CASSGTGNQPQHF,TGTGCCAGCAGTGGGACAGGGAATCAGCCCCAGCATTTT
TRBV21-1,NA,NA,TRBJ1-1,CASSKTRYGRRGGKNTEAFF,TGTGCCAGCAGCAAAACTAGGTACGGGCGACGAGGGGGAAAGAACACTGAAGCTTTCTTT
TRBV27,TRBD1,few,TRBJ1-2,CASRPRGESISGYTF,TGTGCCAGCAGACCCAGGGGGGAGTCAATTAGTGGCTACACCTTC
TRBV6-5,TRBD1,NA,TRBJ1-5,CATTDRDNQPQHF,TGTGCCACAACGGACAGGGACAATCAGCCCCAGCATTTT
TRBV5-4,TRBD1,NA,TRBJ1-2,CASSREGQGANYGYTF,TGTGCCAGCAGCAGAGAGGGACAGGGAGCCAACTATGGCTACACCTTC
TRBV5-4,NA,NA,TRBJ2-7,CASSLGTPGFEQYF,TGTGCCAGCAGCTTGGGGACACCAGGTTTCGAGCAGTACTTC
TRBV6-2/TRBV6-3,TRBD1,NA,TRBJ2-7,CASSEPGQGAHEQYF,TGTGCCAGCAGCGAACCGGGACAGGGGGCCCACGAGCAGTACTTC
TRBV28,TRBD2,NA,TRBJ2-1,CASSIWGTSGSPLWVNEQFF,TGTGCCAGCAGCATATGGGGGACTAGCGGGAGCCCTCTTTGGGTCAATGAGCAGTTCTTC
TRBV28,NA,NA,TRBJ2-5,CASSWGPREETQYF,TGTGCCAGCAGTTGGGGGCCAAGAGAAGAGACCCAGTACTTC
TRBV18,TRBD2,NA,TRBJ2-3,CASSLRPSQLAGDERRYF,TGTGCCAGCTCACTACGACCTTCACAACTAGCGGGCGACGAGAGGCGGTATTTT
TRBV7-9,TRBD1,NA,TRBJ1-5,CASSFDRGGNQPQHF,TGTGCCAGCAGCTTTGACAGGGGCGGCAATCAGCCCCAGCATTTT
TRBV3-1/TRBV3-2,NA,NA,TRBJ2-7,CASSQVVAEQYF,TGTGCCAGCAGCCAAGTAGTCGCCGAGCAGTACTTC
TRBV7-2,TRBD1,NA,TRBJ1-1,CASTSGQALMNTEAFF,TGTGCCAGCACCTCGGGACAGGCTCTCATGAACACTGAAGCTTTCTTT
TRBV7-3,TRBD1,NA,TRBJ2-2,CASSLFVQGSPGELFF,TGTGCCAGCAGCTTATTTGTACAGGGGAGCCCCGGGGAGCTGTTTTTT
TRBV7-2,NA,NA,TRBJ2-3,CASSSQGGGTDTQYF,TGTGCCAGCAGCTCTCAGGGGGGCGGCACAGATACGCAGTATTTT
TRBV28,NA,once,TRBJ1-2,CASSPGIGYGYTF,TGTGCCAGCAGTCCAGGGATTGGGTATGGCTACACCTTC
TRBV28,TRBD1,NA,TRBJ2-1,CASRGQSSYNEQFF,TGTGCCAGCAGGGGACAGAGCTCCTACAATGAGCAGTTCTTC
TRBV5-1,TRBD1,NA,TRBJ2-1,CASSLLVGQGADNEQFF,TGCGCCAGCAGCTTGTTGGTTGGTCAGGGGGCTGATAATGAGCAGTTCTTC
TRBV5-1,NA,NA,TRBJ1-1,CASSWALNTEAFF,TGCGCCAGCAGCTGGGCCCTGAACACTGAAGCTTTCTTT
TRBV7-9,TRBD1,NA,TRBJ1-2,CASTPGTGIYGYTF,TGTGCCAGTACCCCCGGGACAGGCATTTATGGCTACACCTTC
TRBV7-2,NA,NA,TRBJ1-6,CASSLARPRIGGWDLDSPLHF,TGTGCCAGCAGCTTAGCCCGCCCCCGGATCGGGGGATGGGATTTGGATTCACCCCTCCACTTT
TRBV5-6,NA,NA,TRBJ2-3,CASSFSVPSTDTQYF,TGTGCCAGCAGCTTTAGCGTTCCTAGCACAGATACGCAGTATTTT
TRBV5-6,NA,NA,TRBJ1-2,CASSLIGANYGYTF,TGTGCCAGCAGCTTAATAGGGGCTAACTATGGCTACACCTTC
TRBV3-1/TRBV3-2,NA,NA,TRBJ1-6,CASSQVRGNSPLHF,TGTGCCAGCAGCCAAGTAAGGGGTAATTCACCCCTCCACTTT
TRBV29-1,TRBD1,NA,TRBJ2-7,CSAWDRERYEQYF,TGCAGCGCCTGGGACAGGGAGAGGTACGAGCAGTACTTC
TRBV4-1,NA,few,TRBJ2-2,CASSQAAVNTGELFF,TGCGCCAGCAGCCAAGCTGCAGTGAACACCGGGGAGCTGTTTTTT
TRBV19,TRBD2,NA,TRBJ2-1,CASSRGELRYYNEQFF,TGTGCCAGTAGCCGGGGGGAGCTGAGGTATTACAATGAGCAGTTCTTC
TRBV28,NA,NA,TRBJ2-7,CASSPTFSKQYF,TGTGCCAGCAGTCCCACATTCTCCAAGCAGTACTTC
TRBV2,TRBD1,NA,TRBJ2-2,CASSETGTTGELFF,TGTGCCAGCAGCGAGACAGGGACCACCGGGGAGCTGTTTTTT
TRBV7-6,TRBD1,NA,TRBJ2-1,CASSLFSPGQGGEQFF,TGTGCCAGCAGCTTATTTTCACCGGGACAGGGAGGTGAGCAGTTCTTC
TRBV29-1,TRBD1,few,TRBJ2-7,CSVGKGTGHEQYF,TGCAGCGTTGGGAAGGGGACAGGCCACGAGCAGTACTTC
TRBV28,TRBD2,NA,TRBJ2-5,CASSLYFGVGGSETQYF,TGTGCCAGCAGTTTATACTTCGGGGTGGGCGGGAGTGAGACCCAGTACTTC
TRBV4-1,NA,few,TRBJ2-3,CASSQDQGEVTDTQYF,TGCGCCAGCAGCCAAGATCAGGGGGAGGTTACAGATACGCAGTATTTT
TRBV5-1,NA,few,TRBJ1-1,CASSLASVRQNTEAFF,TGCGCCAGCAGCTTGGCCTCTGTGAGACAGAACACTGAAGCTTTCTTT
TRBV7-9,NA,NA,TRBJ1-2,CASSQIPSYGYTF,TGTGCCAGCAGTCAGATCCCCAGCTATGGCTACACCTTC
TRBV24-1,NA,NA,TRBJ2-1,CATSEQGNEQFF,TGTGCCACCAGTGAGCAGGGGAATGAGCAGTTCTTC
TRBV6-1,NA,NA,TRBJ1-2,CASSEKDRWGYTF,TGTGCCAGCAGTGAGAAGGACAGATGGGGCTACACCTTC
TRBV5-4,TRBD1,NA,TRBJ2-6,CASKVGQGASGANVLTF,TGTGCCAGCAAAGTAGGACAGGGGGCGTCTGGGGCCAACGTCCTGACTTTC
TRBV15,NA,NA,TRBJ1-1,CATSRDTAGTEAFF,TGTGCCACCAGCAGAGATACGGCGGGTACTGAAGCTTTCTTT
TRBV27,NA,NA,TRBJ2-7,CASSLQGGEQYF,TGTGCCAGCAGCCTCCAGGGGGGCGAGCAGTACTTC
TRBV6-5,TRBD1,once,TRBJ2-5,CASRNRGPETQYF,TGTGCCAGCAGAAACAGGGGTCCGGAGACCCAGTACTTC
TRBV11-2,NA,NA,TRBJ1-1,CASSFKGGTEAFF,TGTGCCAGCAGCTTTAAAGGGGGAACTGAAGCTTTCTTT
TRBV2,NA,NA,TRBJ2-7,CASSVGGGYYEQYF,TGTGCCAGCAGTGTCGGGGGTGGCTACTACGAGCAGTACTTC
TRBV6-5,TRBD1,once,TRBJ1-2,CASSGTGRNGYTF,TGTGCCAGCTCCGGGACAGGGAGAAATGGCTACACCTTC
TRBV27,NA,NA,TRBJ1-1,CAGGEGSGIAEAFF,TGTGCCGGGGGGGAGGGGAGTGGGATCGCCGAAGCTTTCTTT
TRBV29-1,NA,NA,TRBJ1-5,CSVGGRGEGQPQHF,TGCAGCGTTGGCGGCAGGGGAGAGGGTCAGCCCCAGCATTTT
TRBV4-3,NA,NA,TRBJ2-3,CASSQGRRVGDTQYF,TGCGCCAGCAGCCAAGGACGGAGGGTAGGGGATACGCAGTATTTT
TRBV7-9,TRBD1,NA,TRBJ1-1,CASSPGTVTEAFF,TGTGCCAGCAGCCCTGGGACAGTCACTGAAGCTTTCTTT